The 4 T cell receptor beta chains presented below share a single source sample, sequenced in a study of T cell responses to AZD1222 COVID-19 vaccine. The protocol was immunoSEQ multiplex PCR, while the TCRdb copy is restricted to in-frame clones and leaves out a portion. The repertoire holds fewer than 200,000 clones, with more than 80% as singletons. Here the sequenced sample was peripheral blood, taken on day 0 of AZD1222 vaccination. Source of these receptors: an adult in good health.

V usage is TRBV29-1 and J usage is TRBJ2-1; D perhaps matches TRBD2 (6 bases). The V gene lost 5 bases and the J gene lost 7 bases, with 18 bases spanning the gap. The CDR3 is 14 residues long. Germline V lookup: CDR1 SQVTM, CDR2 ANQGSEA. The CDR3 sequence: CSVRTGGGGNEQFF. The CDR3 DNA reads as TGCAGCGTTCGGACCGGAGGAGGAGGGAATGAGCAGTTCTTC.

The genes are TRBV4-3 and TRBJ2-7; 11 bases agree with TRBD2. The CDR3 runs 19 residues. The germline V gene encodes CDR1 LGHNA and CDR2 YSLEER. V was clipped by 0 bases and J by 0 bases; unmatched bases: 10. The CDR3 sequence: CASSQDLRASGRSSYEQYF. In DNA, the CDR3 is TGCGCCAGCAGCCAAGATCTAAGGGCTAGCGGGAGGAGCTCCTACGAGCAGTACTTC.

This sequence joins TRBV28 and TRBJ1-2, with D possibly being TRBD1 (6 bases). Germline assignment: CDR1 MDHEN and CDR2 SYDVKM. Trimming removed 5 bases from V and 7 bases from J, with 14 bases in between. This CDR3 has 13 residues. In DNA, the CDR3 is TGTGCCAGCAGTGCTGGACAGCCAGGTGGCTACACCTTC. It is translated as CASSAGQPGGYTF.

This clone was found a few times. The CDR3 DNA is TGCGCCAGCAGTGACCCCGGGCTAGGAGCGTTGCCCCTCCACTTT. Residues: CASSDPGLGALPLHF. This sequence joins TRBV5-1 and TRBJ1-6; D gene unclear. Trimming removed 5 bases at V and 13 bases at J, with 22 bases between. Per germline, CDR1 SGHRS and CDR2 YFSETQ. The CDR3 covers 15 residues. Based on the CDR3 plus reference TRBV5-1 and TRBJ1-6, the full variable domain is KAGVTQTPRYLIKTRGQQVTLSCSPISGHRSVSWYQQTPGQGLQFLFEYFSETQRNKGNFPGRFSGRQFSNSRSEMNVSTLELGDSALYLCASSDPGLGALPLHFGNGTRLTVT.